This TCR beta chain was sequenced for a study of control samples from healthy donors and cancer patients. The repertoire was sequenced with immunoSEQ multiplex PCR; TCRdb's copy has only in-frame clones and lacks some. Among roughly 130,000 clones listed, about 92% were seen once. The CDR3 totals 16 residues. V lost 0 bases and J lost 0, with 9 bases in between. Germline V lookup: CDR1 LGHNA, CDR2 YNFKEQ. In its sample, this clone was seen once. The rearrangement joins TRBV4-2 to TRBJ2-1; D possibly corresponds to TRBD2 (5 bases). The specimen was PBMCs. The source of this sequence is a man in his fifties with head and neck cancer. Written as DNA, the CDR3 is TGTGCCAGCAGCCAAGAGACGGGGAGCTCCTACAATGAGCAGTTCTTC. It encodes CASSQETGSSYNEQFF.